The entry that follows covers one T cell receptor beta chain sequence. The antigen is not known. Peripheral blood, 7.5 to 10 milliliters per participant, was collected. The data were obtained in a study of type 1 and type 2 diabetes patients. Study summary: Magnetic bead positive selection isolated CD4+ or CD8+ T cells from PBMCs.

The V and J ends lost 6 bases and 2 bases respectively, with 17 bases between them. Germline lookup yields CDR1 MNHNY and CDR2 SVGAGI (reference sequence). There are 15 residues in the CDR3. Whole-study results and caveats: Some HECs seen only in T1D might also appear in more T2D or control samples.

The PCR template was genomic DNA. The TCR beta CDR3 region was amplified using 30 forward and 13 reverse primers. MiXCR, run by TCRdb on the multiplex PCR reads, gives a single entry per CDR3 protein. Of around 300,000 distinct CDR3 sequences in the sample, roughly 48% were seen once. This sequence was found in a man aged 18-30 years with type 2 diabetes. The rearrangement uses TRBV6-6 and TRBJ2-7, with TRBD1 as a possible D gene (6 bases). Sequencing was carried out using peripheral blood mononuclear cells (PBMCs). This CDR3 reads CASRVQGESPYEQYF. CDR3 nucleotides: TGTGCCAGCAGGGTACAGGGAGAAAGTCCCTACGAGCAGTACTTC.